The 23 T cell receptor beta chains given below trace back to one sample, sequenced in a study of T cells after yellow fever vaccination. TCRdb re-analysed the 5' RACE reads in MiXCR, keeping a single row per CDR3 protein. The sample carries some 250,000 distinct CDR3 sequences, 3.6% recorded once. The sequences come from PBMCs, collected 15 days after the yellow fever booster vaccination. These receptors were taken from a man aged 18 to 35 who received the YFV17D yellow fever vaccine.

This clonotype showed up just a few times. The chain employs TRBV24-1 and TRBJ1-2, with TRBD1 matching 9 bases. Germline V CDR1 and CDR2: KGHDR, SFDVKD. The CDR3 covers 14 residues. With V trimmed by 4 bases and J by 4 bases, 3 bases remained unmatched. CDR3 sequence: CATSEWDRAYGYTF. CDR3 nucleotides: TGTGCCACCAGTGAGTGGGACAGGGCCTATGGCTACACCTTC.

There are many counts of this clonotype. The V gene is TRBV2, the J gene TRBJ2-5; no clear D gene. V lost 5 bases and J 6 bases, leaving 7 bases between the germline ends. Looked up from germline, CDR1 is SNHLY and CDR2 is FYNNEI. The CDR3 length is 11 residues. This CDR3 reads CASSPHKTQYF. CDR3 coding DNA: TGTGCCAGCAGTCCCCATAAGACCCAGTACTTC. The full variable domain, completed using reference TRBV2 and TRBJ2-5, is EPEVTQTPSHQVTQMGQEVILRCVPISNHLYFYWYRQILGQKVEFLVSFYNNEISEKSEIFDDQFSVERPDGSNFTLKIRSTKLEDSAMYFCASSPHKTQYFGPGTRLLVL.

The table lists this clonotype with many counts. This rearrangement joins TRBV5-1 to TRBJ2-7, with TRBD2 matching over 13 bases. CDR3 length equals 14 residues. Trimming at V came to 3 bases and at J to 12 bases, leaving 9 bases not matched to a gene. CDR1 is SGHRS, CDR2 YFSETQ, per germline. CDR3: CASSSGTSGDPMYV. CDR3 bases: TGCGCCAGCAGCTCGGGGACTAGCGGGGACCCTATGTACGTC.

This clonotype has at least ten counts. The chain combines TRBV12-3 or TRBV12-4 with TRBJ2-7; TRBD2 matches 8 bases. With 6 bases clipped from V and 3 bases from J, the junction kept 7 bases outside the gene matches. The CDR3 spans 14 residues. The CDR3 sequence: CASSPGRAGYEQYF. The CDR3 DNA sequence: TGTGCCAGCAGCCCCGGGAGGGCGGGCTACGAGCAGTACTTC.

This clonotype has ten or more counts. The rearrangement joins TRBV20-1 to TRBJ2-1; 10 bases fit TRBD2. The CDR3 extends over 14 amino acids. The trim removed 5 bases at V and 6 bases at J, leaving 7 bases unmatched. Germline CDR1 DFQATT, CDR2 SNEGSKA (reference sequence). The CDR3 sequence is CSAPLAGFRNEQFF. The CDR3 DNA reads as TGCAGTGCTCCACTAGCGGGGTTTCGCAATGAGCAGTTCTTC.

The CDR3, as DNA: TGCGCCAGCAGCCAAGGGGCTAGCGGGGAAGAGACCCAGTACTTC. It yields the protein CASSQGASGEETQYF. This chain uses TRBV4-1 with TRBJ2-5; 9 bases are shared with TRBD2. The trim removed 1 base at V and 3 bases at J, leaving 3 bases unmatched. The CDR3 extends over 15 amino acids. Germline V gene lookup returns CDR1 MGHRA and CDR2 YSYEKL.

In this sample, this clonotype turned up many times. The chain employs TRBV11-2 and TRBJ2-7; 12 nucleotides line up with TRBD2. This CDR3 spans 16 amino acids. Trimming at V came to 3 bases and at J to 7 bases, leaving 10 bases not matched to a gene. Germline V gives CDR1 SGHAT, CDR2 FQNNGV. The CDR3 spells CASSLNPSGGAGEQYF. Here the CDR3 DNA reads TGTGCCAGCAGCTTGAACCCTAGCGGGGGGGCCGGTGAGCAGTACTTC.

In its sample, this clonotype was seen a few times. The rearrangement uses TRBV5-4 and TRBJ2-5; D is uncertain. The V gene lost 0 bases and the J gene lost 1 base, with 4 bases spanning the gap. CDR3 length: 13 amino acids. Per the germline V gene, CDR1 is SGHNT and CDR2 is YYREEE (reference sequence). CDR3: CASSLVAQETQYF. CDR3 nucleotides: TGTGCCAGCAGCTTGGTGGCCCAAGAGACCCAGTACTTC.

This clonotype was detected many times. This chain joins TRBV29-1 and TRBJ1-1; no clear D gene. CDR3 length: 13 residues. Germline V gives CDR1 SQVTM, CDR2 ANQGSEA. V was pared by 4 bases and J by 0 bases, with 9 bases between. CDR3 DNA sequence: TGCAGCGTTGTCCTCCTCTTGAACACTGAAGCTTTCTTT. Translation gives CSVVLLLNTEAFF.

The sample holds many counts of this clonotype. The chain employs TRBV6-6 and TRBJ2-2; D is unresolved. Germline V gene sequence: CDR1 MNHNY, CDR2 SVGAGI (reference sequence). This CDR3 spans 13 amino acids. V gave up 6 bases and J gave up 6 bases, with 11 bases separating them. CDR3 residues: CASSPTDAGELFF. CDR3 DNA sequence: TGTGCCAGCAGCCCCACCGACGCCGGGGAGCTGTTTTTT.

This clonotype was seen ten or more times. The chain recombines TRBV20-1 with TRBJ2-1; TRBD1 might be the D (6 bases). Germline-derived CDR1 and CDR2 are DFQATT and SNEGSKA (reference sequence). Trimming took 2 bases from V and 0 from J, leaving 11 bases between them. The CDR3 is 15 residues long. CDR3: CSARSEGGSYNEQFF. CDR3 nucleotide sequence: TGCAGTGCTAGAAGTGAAGGGGGCTCCTACAATGAGCAGTTCTTC.

This clonotype was seen many times. As DNA, the CDR3 is TGTGCCAGCAGCCCAGACTATGGCTACACCTTC. Protein sequence: CASSPDYGYTF. The chain carries TRBV7-2 and TRBJ1-2, with D hard to call. V lost 5 bases and J 3 bases, leaving 4 bases between the germline ends. The germline V gene has CDR1 SGHTA and CDR2 FQGNSA. The CDR3 has 11 amino acids.

This clonotype was counted ten times or more. The gene calls are TRBV12-3 or TRBV12-4 and TRBJ2-7; 7 nucleotides align to TRBD1. J lost 4 bases, V lost 6 bases, and 6 bases had no gene match. CDR3 length: 13 residues. The CDR3 sequence is CASRSGTEYEQYF. The CDR3 coding sequence is TGTGCCAGCAGAAGTGGGACAGAGTACGAGCAGTACTTC.

There are many counts of this clonotype. CDR3: CASSQVGTGELFF. CDR3 sequence (DNA): TGTGCCAGCAGCCAAGTAGGAACCGGGGAGCTGTTTTTT. V is TRBV4-2 and J is TRBJ2-2; D gene unclear. CDR3 length: 13 residues. From germline, CDR1 is LGHNA and CDR2 YNFKEQ. The V end lost 1 base, the J end lost 5 bases, and 5 bases lay between the germline ends.

This clonotype has ten or more counts. The chain carries TRBV12-3 or TRBV12-4 and TRBJ2-5; a weak D match, TRBD2 (6 bases). The ends were cut back, 4 bases at V and 4 bases at J, with 16 bases in the middle. The CDR3 has 15 amino acids. CDR3 loop: CASSSPETSLETQYF. The CDR3 DNA reads TGTGCCAGCAGTTCCCCCGAAACTAGCTTAGAGACCCAGTACTTC.

This clonotype was recorded at least ten times. The chain joins TRBV5-6 to TRBJ1-3; D not certain. Trimming cost V 0 bases and J 0 bases, with 7 bases left between them. CDR3 length equals 15 residues. Germline lookup yields CDR1 SGHDT and CDR2 YYEEEE. CDR3 in amino acids: CASSLDQYSGNTIYF. CDR3 bases: TGTGCCAGCAGCTTGGATCAGTACTCTGGAAACACCATATATTTT.

This clonotype occurred many times. The chain employs TRBV5-1 and TRBJ2-1, with D possibly TRBD2 on 5 matching bases. This CDR3 comprises 16 residues. CDR1 SGHRS and CDR2 YFSETQ come from the germline V gene. Trimming took 1 base from V and 10 from J, leaving 21 bases between them. CDR3 loop: CASSLTMRVPVGEQFF. The CDR3 DNA is TGCGCCAGCAGCTTGACGATGCGGGTTCCCGTTGGGGAGCAGTTCTTC. Using reference TRBV5-1 and TRBJ2-1 for the parts outside the CDR3, the full variable domain is KAGVTQTPRYLIKTRGQQVTLSCSPISGHRSVSWYQQTPGQGLQFLFEYFSETQRNKGNFPGRFSGRQFSNSRSEMNVSTLELGDSALYLCASSLTMRVPVGEQFFGPGTRLTVL.

This clonotype was seen many times. The V call is TRBV29-1, the J call TRBJ1-2, with TRBD1 as a possible D gene (5 bases). This CDR3 comprises 15 residues. Trimming pared 5 bases from V and 3 bases from J, leaving 19 bases between. Per germline, CDR1 SQVTM and CDR2 ANQGSEA. The CDR3 region is CSVYTGQGRDYGYTF. CDR3 nucleotide sequence: TGCAGCGTTTACACGGGTCAGGGAAGAGACTATGGCTACACCTTC. Drawing the rest from reference TRBV29-1 and TRBJ1-2, the complete variable domain is SAVISQKPSRDICQRGTSLTIQCQVDSQVTMMFWYRQQPGQSLTLIATANQGSEATYESGFVIDKFPISRPNLTFSTLTVSNMSPEDSSIYLCSVYTGQGRDYGYTFGSGTRLTVV.

The table lists this clonotype with many counts. This chain connects TRBV7-3 to TRBJ2-1; D may be TRBD2 (6 bases). This CDR3 has 13 amino acids. The germline V gene encodes CDR1 SGHTA and CDR2 FQGTGA. V lost 3 bases and J lost 9, with 12 bases in between. This CDR3 is CASSFSTSSEQFF. The CDR3 DNA reads as TGTGCCAGCAGCTTCTCAACTAGCAGTGAGCAGTTCTTC. Using reference TRBV7-3 and TRBJ2-1 for the parts outside the CDR3, the full variable domain is GAGVSQTPSNKVTEKGKYVELRCDPISGHTALYWYRQSLGQGPEFLIYFQGTGAADDSGLPNDRFFAVRPEGSVSTLKIQRTERGDSAVYLCASSFSTSSEQFFGPGTRLTVL.

Many counts were recorded for this clonotype. The CDR3 sequence: CASTSRSSYNSPLHF. CDR3 nucleotide sequence: TGTGCCAGCACCTCCCGTAGCTCCTATAATTCACCCCTCCACTTT. The chain joins TRBV7-2 to TRBJ1-6; D gene uncertain. The CDR3 loop spans 15 amino acids. V lost 7 bases and J 0 bases, leaving 10 bases between the germline ends. In germline, CDR1 is SGHTA, CDR2 FQGNSA.

The table lists this clonotype with a few counts. The chain links TRBV18 to TRBJ1-2; no firm D call. Trimming took off 4 bases at V and 4 bases at J, with 16 bases between the two ends. Germline CDR1 reads KGHSH; CDR2 reads LQKENI. CDR3 length: 15 amino acids. The CDR3 here is CASSRPSLRAYGYTF. The CDR3, as DNA: TGTGCCAGCTCACGGCCCTCGTTGAGGGCCTATGGCTACACCTTC.

This clonotype was picked up many times. V and J are TRBV6-5 and TRBJ2-7; TRBD2 matches 9 bases. CDR3 length: 13 residues. Germline CDR1 is MNHEY and CDR2 is SVGAGI. The J segment lost 6 bases and the V segment lost 5 bases, leaving 5 bases of the junction unmatched. DNA of the CDR3: TGTGCCAGCAGTCCCGGACTAGCGCGCGAGCAGTACTTC. As protein: CASSPGLAREQYF.

This clonotype was seen more than once but under ten times. The chain recombines TRBV28 with TRBJ2-6; 7 nucleotides match TRBD1. The germline V gene encodes CDR1 MDHEN and CDR2 SYDVKM. V lost 8 bases, J lost 1 base, and 17 bases stayed unmatched. This CDR3 is built from 19 residues. In nucleotides, the CDR3 is TGTGCCAGCGGGATCGTACCGGGACAGACGGCTTCTGGGGCCAACGTCCTGACTTTC. Translating gives CASGIVPGQTASGANVLTF.